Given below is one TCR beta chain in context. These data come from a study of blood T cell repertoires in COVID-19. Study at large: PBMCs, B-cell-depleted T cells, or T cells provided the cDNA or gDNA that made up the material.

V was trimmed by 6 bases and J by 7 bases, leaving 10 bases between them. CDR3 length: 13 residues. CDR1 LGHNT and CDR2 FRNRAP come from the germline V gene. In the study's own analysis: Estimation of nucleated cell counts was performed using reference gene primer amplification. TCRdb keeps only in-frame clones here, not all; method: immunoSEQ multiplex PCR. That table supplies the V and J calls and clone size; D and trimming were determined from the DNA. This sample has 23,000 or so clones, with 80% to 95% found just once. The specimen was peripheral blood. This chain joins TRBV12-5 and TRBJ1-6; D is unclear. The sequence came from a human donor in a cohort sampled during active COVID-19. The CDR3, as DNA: TGTGCTAGTGGCGCAAACCAGAATTCACCCCTCCACTTT. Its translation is CASGANQNSPLHF.